This record concerns one T cell receptor beta chain sequence. Data came from immunoSEQ multiplex PCR; TCRdb stores just in-frame clones and leaves some out. The profile shows approximately 94,000 clones, 87% of them singletons. The CDR3 sequence is 17 residues long. CDR1 SGHRS and CDR2 YFSETQ come from the germline V gene. V gave up 2 bases and J gave up 5 bases; unmatched junction bases: 10. This entry is derived from a study of blood T cell repertoires in COVID-19. Sequencing was performed on peripheral blood. The gene calls are TRBV5-1 and TRBJ2-5; 12 bases align to TRBD2. This sequence was found in a man aged 25 to 40 in a cohort sampled during active COVID-19. The CDR3 spells CASSLLLAGGPSETQYF. In DNA, the CDR3 is TGCGCCAGCAGCTTACTGCTAGCGGGGGGGCCGTCGGAGACCCAGTACTTC. The entire variable domain, with the rest obtained from reference TRBV5-1 and TRBJ2-5, is as follows: KAGVTQTPRYLIKTRGQQVTLSCSPISGHRSVSWYQQTPGQGLQFLFEYFSETQRNKGNFPGRFSGRQFSNSRSEMNVSTLELGDSALYLCASSLLLAGGPSETQYFGPGTRLLVL.